The 5 T cell receptor beta chains in this list originate from one sample, sequenced in a study of cytomegalovirus exposure and HLA in healthy donors. 60 Vbeta and 13 Jbeta primers were used in PCR. Sequenced by immunoSEQ multiplex PCR; TCRdb stores in-frame clones only, minus some. The repertoire holds approximately 210,000 clones, about 88% seen once, with 1.5% to 2% in the top ten. The sample taken for sequencing was PBMCs. The source is a young woman in good health and CMV-seronegative.

The rearrangement uses TRBV6-1 and TRBJ1-1; D possibly corresponds to TRBD1 (6 bases). Germline V CDR1 and CDR2: MNHNS, SASEGT. V gave up 7 bases and J gave up 1 base, with 13 bases separating them. The CDR3 length is 14 residues. CDR3 DNA sequence: TGTGCCAGCAAGCACGGGACATCGAACACTGAAGCTTTCTTT. This sequence encodes CASKHGTSNTEAFF.

The chain uses TRBV2 and TRBJ1-5; 7 positions match TRBD1. The CDR3 length is 14 residues. V lost 10 bases to trimming and J lost 6 bases; unmatched junction nucleotides: 12. CDR1 SNHLY and CDR2 FYNNEI come from the germline V gene. For the CDR3, the DNA is TGTGCCATTAGCATGTCCCAGGGGGGTCAGCCCCAGCATTTT. Translating gives CAISMSQGGQPQHF. The full variable domain, in which reference TRBV2 and TRBJ1-5 provide the parts outside the CDR3, is EPEVTQTPSHQVTQMGQEVILRCVPISNHLYFYWYRQILGQKVEFLVSFYNNEISEKSEIFDDQFSVERPDGSNFTLKIRSTKLEDSAMYFCAISMSQGGQPQHFGDGTRLSIL.

The chain couples TRBV6-1 to TRBJ2-3; D is possibly TRBD2 (5 bases). CDR3 size: 15 residues. Germline-derived CDR1 and CDR2 are MNHNS and SASEGT. V was clipped by 3 bases and J by 1 base, with 11 bases between them. CDR3: CASSDVGVGTDTQYF. For the CDR3, the DNA is TGTGCCAGCAGTGACGTGGGAGTGGGCACAGATACGCAGTATTTT.

The CDR3 loop reads CAWSVQGARWNEQFF. DNA of the CDR3: TGTGCCTGGAGTGTACAGGGGGCTAGGTGGAATGAGCAGTTCTTC. The V and J genes are TRBV30 and TRBJ2-1; the match to TRBD1 covers 9 bases. The junction had 7 bases not matched to a gene; V was cut back by 0 bases and J by 7 bases. Germline V CDR1 and CDR2: GTSNPN, SVGIG (reference sequence). This CDR3 comprises 15 residues. Complete variable domain (other parts from reference TRBV30 and TRBJ2-1): SQTIHQWPATLVQPVGSPLSLECTVEGTSNPNLYWYRQAAGRGLQLLFYSVGIGQISSEVPQNLSASRPQDRQFILSSKKLLLSDSGFYLCAWSVQGARWNEQFFGPGTRLTVL.

This clone came up a few times. V usage is TRBV6-4 and J usage is TRBJ2-1, with TRBD2 matching 12 bases. V lost 5 bases and J lost 7; bases outside the gene matches: 6. The CDR3 runs 15 residues. CDR1 is MRHNA, CDR2 SNTAGT, per germline. CDR3: CASSYGTSGSNEQFF. In DNA form, the CDR3 reads TGTGCCAGCAGTTACGGGACTAGCGGGTCTAATGAGCAGTTCTTC.